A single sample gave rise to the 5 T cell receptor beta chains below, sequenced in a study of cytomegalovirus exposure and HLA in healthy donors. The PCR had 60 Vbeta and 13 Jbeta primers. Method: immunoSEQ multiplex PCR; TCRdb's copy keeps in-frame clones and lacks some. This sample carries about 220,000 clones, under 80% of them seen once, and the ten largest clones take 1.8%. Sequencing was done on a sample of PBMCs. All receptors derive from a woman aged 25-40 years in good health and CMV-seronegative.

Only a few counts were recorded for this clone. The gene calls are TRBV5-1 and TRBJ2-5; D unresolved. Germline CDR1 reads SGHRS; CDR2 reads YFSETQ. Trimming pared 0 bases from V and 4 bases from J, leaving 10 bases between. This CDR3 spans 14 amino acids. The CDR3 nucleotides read TGCGCCAGCAGCTTGGTATCGCAGATAGAGACCCAGTACTTC. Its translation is CASSLVSQIETQYF.

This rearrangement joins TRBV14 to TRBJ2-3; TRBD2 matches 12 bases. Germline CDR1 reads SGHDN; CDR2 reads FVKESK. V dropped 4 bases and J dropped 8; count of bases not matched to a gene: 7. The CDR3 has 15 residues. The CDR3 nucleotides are TGTGCCAGCAGCCTCTCTAGCGGGAGGGCCCGTACGCAGTATTTT. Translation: CASSLSSGRARTQYF.

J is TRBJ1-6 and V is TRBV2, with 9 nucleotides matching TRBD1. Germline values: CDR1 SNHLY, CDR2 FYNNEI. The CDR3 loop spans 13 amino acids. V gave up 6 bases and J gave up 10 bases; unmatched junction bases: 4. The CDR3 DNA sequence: TGTGCCAGCAGACGGACAGGGGACTCACCCCTCCACTTT. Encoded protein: CASRRTGDSPLHF.

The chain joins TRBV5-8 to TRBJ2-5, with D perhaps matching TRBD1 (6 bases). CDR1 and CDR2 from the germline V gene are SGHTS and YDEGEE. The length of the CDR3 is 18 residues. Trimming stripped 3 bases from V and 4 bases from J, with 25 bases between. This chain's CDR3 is CASSSYVGGIGTAETQYF. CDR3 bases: TGTGCCAGCAGCTCCTACGTAGGGGGAATCGGGACGGCAGAGACCCAGTACTTC.

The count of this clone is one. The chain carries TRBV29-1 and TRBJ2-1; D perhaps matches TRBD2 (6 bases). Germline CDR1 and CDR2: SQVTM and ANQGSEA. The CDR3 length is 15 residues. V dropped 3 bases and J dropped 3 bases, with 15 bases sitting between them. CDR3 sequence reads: CSVDITGVFYNEQFF. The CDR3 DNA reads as TGCAGCGTTGATATCACGGGAGTCTTCTACAATGAGCAGTTCTTC.